This TCR beta chain was retrieved from a study of cytomegalovirus exposure and HLA in healthy donors. Germline CDR1 and CDR2: MNHNS and SASEGT. The CDR3 has 15 residues. Study-level results: The authors assumed roughly uniform sequencing depth across donors for presence/absence analyses.

13 Jbeta primers and 60 Vbeta primers were used for the PCR. Assay used: immunoSEQ multiplex PCR; TCRdb lists only in-frame clones, some missing. The sample has more than 85,000 clones, around 70% seen once. This clone was counted a few times. What it binds is not known. Donors in the study were healthy people who gave bone marrow. The receptor's source is a female donor in good health and CMV-seronegative. The gene calls are TRBV6-1 and TRBJ1-4; TRBD1 matches at 8 bases. The better agreement between TRBJ2-2 and the DNA end casts doubt on the J call. The material sequenced was PBMCs. The chain's CDR3 is CATRTERAGGRELFF. The CDR3 DNA sequence: TGTGCCACCCGAACCGAGAGGGCAGGGGGCCGGGAGCTGTTTTTT.